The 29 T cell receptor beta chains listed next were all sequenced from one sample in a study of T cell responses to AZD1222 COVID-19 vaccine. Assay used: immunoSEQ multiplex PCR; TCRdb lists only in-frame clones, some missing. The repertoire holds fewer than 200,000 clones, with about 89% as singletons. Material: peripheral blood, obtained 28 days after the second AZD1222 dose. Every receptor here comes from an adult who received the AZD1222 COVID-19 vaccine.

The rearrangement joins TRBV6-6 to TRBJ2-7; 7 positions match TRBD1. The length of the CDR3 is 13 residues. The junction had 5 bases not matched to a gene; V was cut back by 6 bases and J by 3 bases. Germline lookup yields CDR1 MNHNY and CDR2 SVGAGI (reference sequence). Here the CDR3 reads CASRLQGNYEQYF. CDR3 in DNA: TGTGCCAGCAGGCTACAGGGGAACTACGAGCAGTACTTC.

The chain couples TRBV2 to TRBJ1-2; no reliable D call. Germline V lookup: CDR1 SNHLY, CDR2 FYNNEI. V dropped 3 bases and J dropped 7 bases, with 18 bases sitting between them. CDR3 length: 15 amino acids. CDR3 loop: CASSDEAAPSGGYTF. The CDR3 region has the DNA TGTGCCAGCAGTGACGAGGCCGCTCCTTCGGGTGGCTACACCTTC. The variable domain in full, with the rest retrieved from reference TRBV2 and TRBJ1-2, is EPEVTQTPSHQVTQMGQEVILRCVPISNHLYFYWYRQILGQKVEFLVSFYNNEISEKSEIFDDQFSVERPDGSNFTLKIRSTKLEDSAMYFCASSDEAAPSGGYTFGSGTRLTVV.

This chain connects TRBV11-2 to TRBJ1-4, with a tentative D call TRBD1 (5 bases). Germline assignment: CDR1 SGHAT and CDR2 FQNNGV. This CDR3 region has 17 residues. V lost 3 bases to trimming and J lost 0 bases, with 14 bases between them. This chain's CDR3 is CASSFNGGAATNEKLFF. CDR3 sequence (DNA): TGTGCCAGCAGCTTTAACGGGGGAGCTGCAACTAATGAAAAACTGTTTTTT.

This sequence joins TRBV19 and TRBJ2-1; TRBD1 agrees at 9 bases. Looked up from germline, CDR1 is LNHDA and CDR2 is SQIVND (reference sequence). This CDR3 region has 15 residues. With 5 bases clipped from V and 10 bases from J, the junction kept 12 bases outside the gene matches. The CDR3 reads CASSPTGGSRPEQFF. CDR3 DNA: TGTGCCAGTAGTCCTACAGGGGGCTCTAGACCCGAGCAGTTCTTC.

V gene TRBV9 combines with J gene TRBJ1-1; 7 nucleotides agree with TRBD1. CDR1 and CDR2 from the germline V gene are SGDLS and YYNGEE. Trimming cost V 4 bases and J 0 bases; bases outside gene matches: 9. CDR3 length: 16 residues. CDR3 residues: CASSYRGRPLNTEAFF. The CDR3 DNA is TGTGCCAGCAGCTACAGGGGACGGCCCTTGAACACTGAAGCTTTCTTT.

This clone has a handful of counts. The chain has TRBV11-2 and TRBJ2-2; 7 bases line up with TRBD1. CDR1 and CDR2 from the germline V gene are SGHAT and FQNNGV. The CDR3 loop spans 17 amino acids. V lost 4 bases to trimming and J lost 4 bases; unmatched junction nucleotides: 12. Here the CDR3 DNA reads TGTGCCAGCAGCTCAGGAGTCGGCAGGGGGTCCACCGGGGAGCTGTTTTTT. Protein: CASSSGVGRGSTGELFF.

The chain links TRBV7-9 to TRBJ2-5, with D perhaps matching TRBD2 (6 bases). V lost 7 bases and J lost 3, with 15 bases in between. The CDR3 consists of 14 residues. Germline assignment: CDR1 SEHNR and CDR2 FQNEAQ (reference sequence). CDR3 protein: CASTALGGEETQYF. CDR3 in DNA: TGTGCCAGCACCGCCCTAGGCGGGGAAGAGACCCAGTACTTC.

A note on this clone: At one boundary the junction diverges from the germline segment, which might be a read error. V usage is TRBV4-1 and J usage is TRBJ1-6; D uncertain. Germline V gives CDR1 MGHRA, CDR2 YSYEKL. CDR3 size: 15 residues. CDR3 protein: CASSQGPRAYSPLHF. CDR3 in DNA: TGCGCCAGTAGCCAAGGACCCCGGGCCTATTCACCCCTCCACTTT.

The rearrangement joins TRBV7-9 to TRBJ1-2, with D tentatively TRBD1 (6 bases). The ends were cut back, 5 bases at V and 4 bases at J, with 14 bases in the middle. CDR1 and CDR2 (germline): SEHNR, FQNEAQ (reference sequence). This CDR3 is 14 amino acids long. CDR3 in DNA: TGTGCCAGCAGCCCGCGACAGGCGGCCTATGGCTACACCTTC. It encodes CASSPRQAAYGYTF.

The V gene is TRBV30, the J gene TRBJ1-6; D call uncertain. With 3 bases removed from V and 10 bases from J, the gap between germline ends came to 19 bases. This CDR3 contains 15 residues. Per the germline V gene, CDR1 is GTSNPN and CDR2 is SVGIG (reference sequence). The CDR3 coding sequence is TGTGCCTGGAGGGAGGCGGTCCTCCAAAAGTCACCCCTCCACTTT. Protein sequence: CAWREAVLQKSPLHF.

In DNA, the CDR3 is TGCGCCAGCAGCCAAGGAGGGCAGGGGGCAAATGAGCAGTTCTTC. Protein: CASSQGGQGANEQFF. J is TRBJ2-1 and V is TRBV4-1; 8 bases are shared with TRBD1. CDR3 length: 15 residues. CDR1 MGHRA and CDR2 YSYEKL come from the germline V gene. After removal of 1 base from V and 7 bases from J, the junction contained 6 bases not matched to a gene.

The CDR3 sequence is CASSLVASGSDGELFF. CDR3 nucleotide sequence: TGCGCCAGCAGCTTGGTGGCTAGCGGGAGTGACGGGGAGCTGTTTTTT. This sequence joins TRBV5-1 and TRBJ2-2; 10 bases agree with TRBD2. Germline-derived CDR1 and CDR2 are SGHRS and YFSETQ. V lost 0 bases, J lost 7 bases, and 6 bases stayed unmatched. CDR3 size: 16 residues.

The CDR3 reads CASSPGRGETQYF. The CDR3 bases are TGTGCCAGCAGCCCGGGACGGGGAGAGACCCAGTACTTC. The chain couples TRBV11-3 to TRBJ2-5, with D possibly being TRBD1 or TRBD2 (5 bases each). Germline loops: CDR1 SGHNT, CDR2 YENEEA. Trimming shortened V by 5 bases and J by 4 bases, and 11 bases separated the two germline ends. The CDR3 is 13 amino acids.

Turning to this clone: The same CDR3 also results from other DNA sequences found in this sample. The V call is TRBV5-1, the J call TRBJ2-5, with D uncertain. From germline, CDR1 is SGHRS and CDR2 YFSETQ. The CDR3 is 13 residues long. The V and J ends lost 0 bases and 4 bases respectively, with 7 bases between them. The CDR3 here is CASSLGPGETQYF. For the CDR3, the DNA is TGCGCCAGCAGCTTGGGACCGGGAGAGACCCAGTACTTC.

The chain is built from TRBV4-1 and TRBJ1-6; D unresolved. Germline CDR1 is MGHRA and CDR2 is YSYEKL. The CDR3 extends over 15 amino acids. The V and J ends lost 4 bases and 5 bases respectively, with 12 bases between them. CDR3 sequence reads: CASSLRQNNNSPLHF. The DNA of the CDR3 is TGCGCCAGCAGCCTGCGGCAGAACAATAATTCACCCCTCCACTTT.

CDR3 sequence reads: CASSLTNTDTQYF. The CDR3 DNA reads TGTGCCAGCAGCTTGACTAACACAGATACGCAGTATTTT. The genes are TRBV7-3 and TRBJ2-3, with D maybe TRBD2 (5 bases). This CDR3 is built from 13 residues. Germline CDR1 is SGHTA and CDR2 is FQGTGA. V shed 3 bases and J shed 2 bases, with 6 bases lying between them.

The CDR3 DNA follows: TGTGCCAGCAGCTTAGTTAGGACAGGGGGCACTGAAGCTTTCTTT. Its protein product is CASSLVRTGGTEAFF. V and J are TRBV7-9 and TRBJ1-1; 10 bases match TRBD1. Germline V gene lookup returns CDR1 SEHNR and CDR2 FQNEAQ (reference sequence). The CDR3 is 15 residues long. V shed 1 base, J shed 4 bases, and the junction held 3 bases outside the gene matches. Together with reference TRBV7-9 and TRBJ1-1, the CDR3 gives the full variable domain: DTGVSQNPRHKITKRGQNVTFRCDPISEHNRLYWYRQTLGQGPEFLTYFQNEAQLEKSRLLSDRFSAERPKGSFSTLEIQRTEQGDSAMYLCASSLVRTGGTEAFFGQGTRLTVV.

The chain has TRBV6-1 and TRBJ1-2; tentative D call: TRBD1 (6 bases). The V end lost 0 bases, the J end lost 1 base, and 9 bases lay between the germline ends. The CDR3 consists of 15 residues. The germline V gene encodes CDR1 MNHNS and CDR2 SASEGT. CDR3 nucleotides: TGTGCCAGCAGTGAAGCACAGGGCGTTAACTATGGCTACACCTTC. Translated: CASSEAQGVNYGYTF.

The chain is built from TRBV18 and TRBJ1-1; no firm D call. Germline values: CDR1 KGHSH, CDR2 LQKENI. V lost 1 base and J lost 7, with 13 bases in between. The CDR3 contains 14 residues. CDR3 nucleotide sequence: TGTGCCAGCTCACCACATTGGGAATCGGGTGAAGCTTTCTTT. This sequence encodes CASSPHWESGEAFF.

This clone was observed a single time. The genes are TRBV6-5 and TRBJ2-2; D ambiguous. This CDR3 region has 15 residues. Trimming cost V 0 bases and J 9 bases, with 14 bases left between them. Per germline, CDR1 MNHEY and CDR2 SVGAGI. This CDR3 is CASSYSNTVRRELFF. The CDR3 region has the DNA TGTGCCAGCAGTTACTCAAACACCGTCCGCCGGGAGCTGTTTTTT.

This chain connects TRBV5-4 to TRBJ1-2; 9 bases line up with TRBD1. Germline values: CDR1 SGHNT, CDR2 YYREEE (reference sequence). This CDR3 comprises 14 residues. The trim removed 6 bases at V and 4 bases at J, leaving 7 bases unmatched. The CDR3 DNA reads TGTGCCAGCACCCGGGACAGGGTTCTCTATGGCTACACCTTC. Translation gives CASTRDRVLYGYTF.

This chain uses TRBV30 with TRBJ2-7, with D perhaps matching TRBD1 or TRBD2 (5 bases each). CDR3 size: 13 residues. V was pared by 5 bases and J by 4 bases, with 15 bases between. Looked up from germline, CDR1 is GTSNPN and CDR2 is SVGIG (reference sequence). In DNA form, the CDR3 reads TGTGCCTGGGGGGCGGGCAGGAGATACGAGCAGTACTTC. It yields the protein CAWGAGRRYEQYF.

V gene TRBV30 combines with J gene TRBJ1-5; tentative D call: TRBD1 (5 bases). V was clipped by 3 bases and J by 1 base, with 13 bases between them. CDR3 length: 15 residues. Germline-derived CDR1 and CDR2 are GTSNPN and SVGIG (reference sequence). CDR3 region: CAWSRTPSSNQPQHF. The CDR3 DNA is TGTGCCTGGAGCCGGACACCCTCGAGCAATCAGCCCCAGCATTTT.

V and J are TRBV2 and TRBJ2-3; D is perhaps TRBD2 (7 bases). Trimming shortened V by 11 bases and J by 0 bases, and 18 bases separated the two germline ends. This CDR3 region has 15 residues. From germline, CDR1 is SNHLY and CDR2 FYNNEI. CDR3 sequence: CAVAQGGGSTDTQYF. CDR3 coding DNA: TGTGCCGTGGCGCAAGGGGGGGGAAGCACAGATACGCAGTATTTT. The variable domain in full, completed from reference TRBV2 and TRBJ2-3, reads EPEVTQTPSHQVTQMGQEVILRCVPISNHLYFYWYRQILGQKVEFLVSFYNNEISEKSEIFDDQFSVERPDGSNFTLKIRSTKLEDSAMYFCAVAQGGGSTDTQYFGPGTRLTVL.

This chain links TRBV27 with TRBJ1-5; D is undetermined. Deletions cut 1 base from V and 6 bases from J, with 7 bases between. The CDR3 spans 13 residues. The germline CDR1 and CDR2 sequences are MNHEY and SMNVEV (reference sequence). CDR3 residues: CASSLLFGQPQHF. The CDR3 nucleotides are TGTGCCAGCAGTTTATTGTTTGGTCAGCCCCAGCATTTT.

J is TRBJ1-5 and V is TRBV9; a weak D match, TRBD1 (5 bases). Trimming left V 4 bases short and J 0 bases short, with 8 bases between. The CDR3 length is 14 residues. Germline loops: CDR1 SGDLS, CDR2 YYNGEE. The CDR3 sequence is CASSPDSSNQPQHF. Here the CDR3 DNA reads TGTGCCAGCAGCCCCGACAGTAGCAATCAGCCCCAGCATTTT.

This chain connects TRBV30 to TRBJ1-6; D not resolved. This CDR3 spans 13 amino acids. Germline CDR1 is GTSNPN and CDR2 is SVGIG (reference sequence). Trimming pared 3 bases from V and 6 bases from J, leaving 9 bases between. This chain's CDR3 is CAWRGQSNSPLHF. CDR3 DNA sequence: TGTGCCTGGAGGGGTCAGTCTAATTCACCCCTCCACTTT.

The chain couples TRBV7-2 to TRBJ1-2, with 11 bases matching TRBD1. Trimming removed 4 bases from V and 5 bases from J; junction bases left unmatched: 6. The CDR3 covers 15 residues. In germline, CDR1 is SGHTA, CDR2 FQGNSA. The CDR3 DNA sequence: TGTGCCAGCAGCTCTGCCGGGACAGGGGGGTATGGCTACACCTTC. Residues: CASSSAGTGGYGYTF.

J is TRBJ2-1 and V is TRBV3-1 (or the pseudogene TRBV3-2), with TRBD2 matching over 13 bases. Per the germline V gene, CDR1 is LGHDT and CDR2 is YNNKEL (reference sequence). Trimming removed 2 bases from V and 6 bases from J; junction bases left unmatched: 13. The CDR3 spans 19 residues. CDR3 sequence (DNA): TGTGCCAGCAGCCAATCCCCGGGACTAGCGGGGAGCGGGGGCAATGAGCAGTTCTTC. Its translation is CASSQSPGLAGSGGNEQFF.